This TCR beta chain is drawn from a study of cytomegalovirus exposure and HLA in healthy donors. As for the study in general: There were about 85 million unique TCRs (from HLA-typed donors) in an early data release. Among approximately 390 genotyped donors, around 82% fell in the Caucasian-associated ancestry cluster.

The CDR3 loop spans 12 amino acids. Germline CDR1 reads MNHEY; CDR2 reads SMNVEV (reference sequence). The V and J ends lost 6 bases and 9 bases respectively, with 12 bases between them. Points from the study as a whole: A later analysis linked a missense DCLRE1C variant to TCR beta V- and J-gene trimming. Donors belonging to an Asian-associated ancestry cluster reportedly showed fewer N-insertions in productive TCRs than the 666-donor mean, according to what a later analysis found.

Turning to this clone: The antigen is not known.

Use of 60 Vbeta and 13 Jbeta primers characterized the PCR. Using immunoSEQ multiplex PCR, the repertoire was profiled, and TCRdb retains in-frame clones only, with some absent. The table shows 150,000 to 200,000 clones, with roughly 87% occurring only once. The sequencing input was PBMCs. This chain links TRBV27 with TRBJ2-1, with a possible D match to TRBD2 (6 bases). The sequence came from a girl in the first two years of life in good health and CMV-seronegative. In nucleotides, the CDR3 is TGTGCCAGCAGGGCCTACGGGGGTGAGCAGTTCTTC. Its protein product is CASRAYGGEQFF.